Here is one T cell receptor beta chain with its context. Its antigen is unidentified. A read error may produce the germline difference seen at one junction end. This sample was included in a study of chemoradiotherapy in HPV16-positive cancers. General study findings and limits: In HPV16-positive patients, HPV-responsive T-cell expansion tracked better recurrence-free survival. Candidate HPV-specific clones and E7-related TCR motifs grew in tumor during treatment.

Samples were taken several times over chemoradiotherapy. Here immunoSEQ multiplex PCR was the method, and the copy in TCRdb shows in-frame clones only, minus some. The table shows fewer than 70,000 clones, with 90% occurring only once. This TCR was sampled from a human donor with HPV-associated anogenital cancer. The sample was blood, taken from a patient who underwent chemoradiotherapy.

The CDR3 bases are TGCAGCGTCGAAGGGGGGGACAGGGGACTGTCGCAGTATTTT. Translating it yields CSVEGGDRGLSQYF. The chain recombines TRBV29-1 with TRBJ2-3; 10 bases agree with TRBD1. CDR3 length: 14 residues. The V gene's germline CDR1 is SQVTM and CDR2 ANQGSEA.